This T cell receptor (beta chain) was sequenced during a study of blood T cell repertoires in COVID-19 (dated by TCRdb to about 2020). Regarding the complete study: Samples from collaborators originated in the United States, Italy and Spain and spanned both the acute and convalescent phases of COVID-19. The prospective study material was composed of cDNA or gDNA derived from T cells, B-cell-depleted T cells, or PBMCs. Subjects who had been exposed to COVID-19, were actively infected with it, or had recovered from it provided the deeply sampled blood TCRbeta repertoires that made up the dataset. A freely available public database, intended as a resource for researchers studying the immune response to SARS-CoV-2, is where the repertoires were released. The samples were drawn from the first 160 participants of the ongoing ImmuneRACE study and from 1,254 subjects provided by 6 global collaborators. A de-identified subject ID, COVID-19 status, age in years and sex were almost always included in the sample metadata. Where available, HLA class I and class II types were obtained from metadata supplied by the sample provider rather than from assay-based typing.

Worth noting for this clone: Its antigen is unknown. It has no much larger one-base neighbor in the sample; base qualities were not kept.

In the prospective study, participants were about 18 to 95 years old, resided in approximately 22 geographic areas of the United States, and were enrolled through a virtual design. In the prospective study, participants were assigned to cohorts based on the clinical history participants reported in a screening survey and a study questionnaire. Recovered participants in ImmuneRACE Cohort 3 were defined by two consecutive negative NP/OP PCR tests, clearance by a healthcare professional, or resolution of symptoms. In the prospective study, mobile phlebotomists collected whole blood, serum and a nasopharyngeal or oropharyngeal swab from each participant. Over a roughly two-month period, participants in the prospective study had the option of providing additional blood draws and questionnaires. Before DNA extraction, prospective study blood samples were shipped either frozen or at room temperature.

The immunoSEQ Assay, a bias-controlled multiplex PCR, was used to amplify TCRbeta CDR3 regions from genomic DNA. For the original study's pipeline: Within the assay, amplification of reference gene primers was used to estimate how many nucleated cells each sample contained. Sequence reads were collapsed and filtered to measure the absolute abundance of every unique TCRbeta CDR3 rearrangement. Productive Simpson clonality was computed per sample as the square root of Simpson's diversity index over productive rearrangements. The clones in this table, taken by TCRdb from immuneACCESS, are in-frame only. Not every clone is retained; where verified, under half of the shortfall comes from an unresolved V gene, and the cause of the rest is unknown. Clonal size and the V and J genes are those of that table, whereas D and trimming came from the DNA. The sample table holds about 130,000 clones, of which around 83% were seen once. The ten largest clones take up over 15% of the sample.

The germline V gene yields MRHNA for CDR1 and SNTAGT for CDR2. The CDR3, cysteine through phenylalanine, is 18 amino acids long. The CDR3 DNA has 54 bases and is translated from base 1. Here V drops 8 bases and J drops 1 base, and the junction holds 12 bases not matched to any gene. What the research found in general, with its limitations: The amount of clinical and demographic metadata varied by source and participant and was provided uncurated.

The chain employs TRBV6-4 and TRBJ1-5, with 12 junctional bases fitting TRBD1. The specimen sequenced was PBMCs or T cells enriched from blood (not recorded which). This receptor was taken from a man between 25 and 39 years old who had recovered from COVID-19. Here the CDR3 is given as CASVCRGTGGLSNQPQHF. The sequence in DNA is TGTGCCAGCGTCTGTCGGGGGACAGGGGGCTTAAGCAATCAGCCCCAGCATTTT.